The rows below give T cell receptor beta chains drawn from one sample of a study of T cell repertoires in cytomegalovirus infection. These receptors lack a known antigen. One entry per CDR3 protein results from TCRdb running MiXCR on the reads. The repertoire has approximately 990,000 distinct CDR3 sequences, roughly a third of them found once; the top ten carry roughly 13%. Specimen: cultured CD8+ T cells from PBMCs, collected from culture after CMV antigen stimulation. The source is a human donor in good health (CMV status not recorded). Some clones in this sample may be carry-over from other donors' samples. Both conserved end residues are part of each CDR3. A D gene is named only where the DNA matches it firmly. A clone size is listed for some rows: how often the clone was seen (once, few, many), or a class if it is expanded.

d_call: NA
clone_size: NA
j_call: TRBJ1-2
v_call: TRBV14
cdr3_nt: TGTGCCAGCAGCCAAGATGGGTGGGACTATGGCTACACCTTC
cdr3_aa: CASSQDGWDYGYTF

d_call: TRBD1
clone_size: NA
j_call: TRBJ2-1
v_call: TRBV6-1
cdr3_nt: TGTGCCAACAGTATGGGACAGGGTACCTACAATGAGCAGTTCTTC
cdr3_aa: CANSMGQGTYNEQFF

d_call: NA
clone_size: many
j_call: TRBJ1-1
v_call: TRBV7-6
cdr3_nt: TGTGCCAGCAGCCAAACAGAGAACACTGAAGCTTTCTTT
cdr3_aa: CASSQTENTEAFF

d_call: TRBD2
clone_size: NA
j_call: TRBJ2-3
v_call: TRBV7-6
cdr3_nt: TGTGCCAGCAGCCCACAGACCCCAATTAGCGGGGAGAGCACAGATACGCAGTATTTT
cdr3_aa: CASSPQTPISGESTDTQYF

d_call: NA
clone_size: many
j_call: TRBJ2-2
v_call: TRBV19
cdr3_nt: TGTGCCAGCAGTTGGGGGAACACCGGGGAGCTGTTTTTT
cdr3_aa: CASSWGNTGELFF

d_call: TRBD1
clone_size: few
j_call: TRBJ2-5
v_call: TRBV13
cdr3_nt: TGTGCCAGCAGCTTAGACAGGGGTCAGACCCAGTACTTC
cdr3_aa: CASSLDRGQTQYF

d_call: TRBD1
clone_size: NA
j_call: TRBJ2-1
v_call: TRBV24-1
cdr3_nt: TGTGCCACCAGTGATTTTGACAGGGGCTCCTACAATGAGCAGTTCTTC
cdr3_aa: CATSDFDRGSYNEQFF

d_call: NA
clone_size: few
j_call: TRBJ2-3
v_call: TRBV6-1
cdr3_nt: TGTGCCAGCAGTGATTTCGGGGCGGTAAGCACAGATACGCAGTATTTT
cdr3_aa: CASSDFGAVSTDTQYF

d_call: NA
clone_size: few
j_call: TRBJ1-4
v_call: TRBV2
cdr3_nt: TGTGCCAGCAGTGAAGGGGAAACTCCAACTAATGAAAAACTGTTTTTT
cdr3_aa: CASSEGETPTNEKLFF

d_call: NA
clone_size: NA
j_call: TRBJ2-1
v_call: TRBV20-1
cdr3_nt: TGCAGTGCTAGGTGGGCCATCTCCTACAATGAGCAGTTCTTC
cdr3_aa: CSARWAISYNEQFF

d_call: TRBD1
clone_size: NA
j_call: TRBJ1-6
v_call: TRBV7-6
cdr3_nt: TGTGCCAGCAGCGAGGGACAGGGGGCCGCTAATTCACCCCTCCACTTT
cdr3_aa: CASSEGQGAANSPLHF

d_call: TRBD1
clone_size: NA
j_call: TRBJ1-1
v_call: TRBV6-6
cdr3_nt: TGTGCCAGCAGTTACTCCGAGACAGGGTATACTGAAGCTTTCTTT
cdr3_aa: CASSYSETGYTEAFF

d_call: TRBD1
clone_size: many
j_call: TRBJ1-2
v_call: TRBV7-2
cdr3_nt: TGTGCCAGCAGCTTAGCGACAGGGGACTATGGCTACACCTTC
cdr3_aa: CASSLATGDYGYTF

d_call: NA
clone_size: few
j_call: TRBJ1-2
v_call: TRBV7-9
cdr3_nt: TGTGCCAGCAGCTATCCTCTTGGGATTAACTATGGCTACACCTTC
cdr3_aa: CASSYPLGINYGYTF

d_call: NA
clone_size: NA
j_call: TRBJ2-7
v_call: TRBV6-6
cdr3_nt: TGTGCCAGCAGTTACTCTAGGAGGAGCTCCTACGAGCAGTACTTC
cdr3_aa: CASSYSRRSSYEQYF

d_call: TRBD1
clone_size: NA
j_call: TRBJ1-2
v_call: TRBV5-6
cdr3_nt: TGTGCCAGCAGCCAACGACCGCAGGGGGCAAATGGCTACACCTTC
cdr3_aa: CASSQRPQGANGYTF

d_call: NA
clone_size: NA
j_call: TRBJ1-6
v_call: TRBV2
cdr3_nt: TGTGCCAGCAGTGAATACGGAACGGGAACCCTCCACTTT
cdr3_aa: CASSEYGTGTLHF

d_call: TRBD1
clone_size: few
j_call: TRBJ2-7
v_call: TRBV12-5
cdr3_nt: TGTGCTAGTGGTTTCGGAGGGGACAGGAGTTACTACGAGCAGTACTTC
cdr3_aa: CASGFGGDRSYYEQYF

d_call: NA
clone_size: few
j_call: TRBJ1-2
v_call: TRBV12-3/TRBV12-4
cdr3_nt: TGTGCCAGTAGGGCAGGTCTTGGCTACACCTTC
cdr3_aa: CASRAGLGYTF

d_call: NA
clone_size: NA
j_call: TRBJ1-2
v_call: TRBV7-9
cdr3_nt: TGTGCCAGCAGCTTAGACCGGCAGGGGAACGACTCAGGCTTC
cdr3_aa: CASSLDRQGNDSGF

d_call: NA
clone_size: many
j_call: TRBJ2-2
v_call: TRBV19
cdr3_nt: TGTGCCAGTAGTATTAGCACCGGGGAGCTGTTTTTT
cdr3_aa: CASSISTGELFF

d_call: TRBD2
clone_size: few
j_call: TRBJ2-1
v_call: TRBV7-9
cdr3_nt: TGTGCCAGCAGCTCCCTGGGACTAGCAGAAAATGAGCAGTTCTTC
cdr3_aa: CASSSLGLAENEQFF

d_call: NA
clone_size: many
j_call: TRBJ1-6
v_call: TRBV7-6
cdr3_nt: TGTGCCAGCAGCCCGGACGGATTTAATTCACCCCTCCACTTT
cdr3_aa: CASSPDGFNSPLHF

d_call: NA
clone_size: NA
j_call: TRBJ2-2
v_call: TRBV11-3
cdr3_nt: TGTGCCAGCAGCCCCGGGAGAACCGGGGAGCTGTTTTTT
cdr3_aa: CASSPGRTGELFF

d_call: NA
clone_size: NA
j_call: TRBJ2-1
v_call: TRBV5-6
cdr3_nt: TGTGCCAGCAGCCCCCGGACTAACGGCATCAATGAGCAGTTCTTC
cdr3_aa: CASSPRTNGINEQFF

d_call: NA
clone_size: NA
j_call: TRBJ2-3
v_call: TRBV3-1
cdr3_nt: TGTGCCAGCAGCCAAGGTGTGGGGCCAGGCCTTCCGTCTAGCACAGATACGCAGTATTTT
cdr3_aa: CASSQGVGPGLPSSTDTQYF

d_call: TRBD1
clone_size: NA
j_call: TRBJ2-1
v_call: TRBV2
cdr3_nt: TGTGCCAGCAGTGGACCGGGACAGGTCAGCTCCTACAATGAGCAGTTCTTC
cdr3_aa: CASSGPGQVSSYNEQFF

d_call: NA
clone_size: NA
j_call: TRBJ1-4
v_call: TRBV5-6
cdr3_nt: TGTGCCAGCAGCTTGATCGTCGGGGATGAAAAACTGTTTTTT
cdr3_aa: CASSLIVGDEKLFF

d_call: TRBD2
clone_size: NA
j_call: TRBJ2-1
v_call: TRBV24-1
cdr3_nt: TGTGCCACCAGTGCGGCTAGCGGGGGGGTCTCCTACAATGAGCAGTTCTTC
cdr3_aa: CATSAASGGVSYNEQFF

d_call: NA
clone_size: few
j_call: TRBJ2-5
v_call: TRBV29-1
cdr3_nt: TGCAGCGTTGGAGGACGGGGAGAGACCCAGTACTTC
cdr3_aa: CSVGGRGETQYF

d_call: NA
clone_size: NA
j_call: TRBJ2-7
v_call: TRBV27
cdr3_nt: TGTGCCAGCAGTTACCACCAAAACCCTACCTACGAGCAGTACTTC
cdr3_aa: CASSYHQNPTYEQYF

d_call: NA
clone_size: few
j_call: TRBJ1-2
v_call: TRBV7-2
cdr3_nt: TGTGCCAGCAGCCAGGGAGCTGGCTACACCTTC
cdr3_aa: CASSQGAGYTF

d_call: TRBD1
clone_size: few
j_call: TRBJ2-1
v_call: TRBV6-2/TRBV6-3
cdr3_nt: TGTGCCAGCACCCTCAGGGGGAGCGGCTTCTACAATGAGCAGTTCTTC
cdr3_aa: CASTLRGSGFYNEQFF

d_call: NA
clone_size: NA
j_call: TRBJ2-4
v_call: TRBV9
cdr3_nt: TGTGCCAGCAGCGTTGGGGACCCTGGTCCCATTCAGTACTTC
cdr3_aa: CASSVGDPGPIQYF

d_call: TRBD1
clone_size: many
j_call: TRBJ1-2
v_call: TRBV7-2
cdr3_nt: TGTGCCAGCAGCTCCACAGGGGCCCCCTATGGCTACACCTTC
cdr3_aa: CASSSTGAPYGYTF

d_call: NA
clone_size: few
j_call: TRBJ1-2
v_call: TRBV9
cdr3_nt: TGTGCCAGCAGCGTAGCTACAGGAGGCTACACCTTC
cdr3_aa: CASSVATGGYTF

d_call: TRBD1
clone_size: NA
j_call: TRBJ2-3
v_call: TRBV27
cdr3_nt: TGTGCCAGCAGTACCACAGGGGAGATCACAGATACGCAGTATTTT
cdr3_aa: CASSTTGEITDTQYF

d_call: NA
clone_size: NA
j_call: TRBJ2-1
v_call: TRBV6-2/TRBV6-3
cdr3_nt: TGTGCCAGCCGCTTGAAGTATAATTATGAGAATTCATGGGACAATGAGCAGTTCTTC
cdr3_aa: CASRLKYNYENSWDNEQFF

d_call: TRBD1
clone_size: NA
j_call: TRBJ1-2
v_call: TRBV6-5
cdr3_nt: TGTGCCAGCAGTTACCTCGGGACAGGGGATGGCTACACCTTC
cdr3_aa: CASSYLGTGDGYTF

d_call: TRBD1
clone_size: many
j_call: TRBJ2-7
v_call: TRBV7-9
cdr3_nt: TGTGCCAGCAGCAGACAGGGGACGAGCTACGAGCAGTACTTC
cdr3_aa: CASSRQGTSYEQYF

d_call: NA
clone_size: NA
j_call: TRBJ2-5
v_call: TRBV5-1
cdr3_nt: TGCGCCAGCAGCTTGGCGTTGGGGCAGGGAAAGACCCAGTACTTC
cdr3_aa: CASSLALGQGKTQYF

d_call: NA
clone_size: NA
j_call: TRBJ1-6
v_call: TRBV7-9
cdr3_nt: TGTGCCAGCAGCGCTACAGTAGACCCCTATAATTCACCCCTCCACTTT
cdr3_aa: CASSATVDPYNSPLHF

d_call: NA
clone_size: NA
j_call: TRBJ1-1
v_call: TRBV7-6
cdr3_nt: TGTGCCAGCTCGGGAACCCGAACTGGAGCTTTCTTT
cdr3_aa: CASSGTRTGAFF

d_call: NA
clone_size: NA
j_call: TRBJ2-2
v_call: TRBV6-2/TRBV6-3
cdr3_nt: TGTGCCAGCAAAAACGGCCCCAACTTTGGCACCGGGGAGCTGTTTTTT
cdr3_aa: CASKNGPNFGTGELFF

d_call: NA
clone_size: NA
j_call: TRBJ1-2
v_call: TRBV6-1
cdr3_nt: TGTGCCAGCAGTGACCAACAGAGAAGCTACACCTTC
cdr3_aa: CASSDQQRSYTF

d_call: TRBD1
clone_size: few
j_call: TRBJ1-4
v_call: TRBV5-6
cdr3_nt: TGTGCCAGCAGCGCAAGGACAGGGTCAGAGGAAAAACTGTTTTTT
cdr3_aa: CASSARTGSEEKLFF

d_call: NA
clone_size: NA
j_call: TRBJ2-3
v_call: TRBV29-1
cdr3_nt: TGCAGCGTTTATCTGTCCGCAGATACGCAGTATTTT
cdr3_aa: CSVYLSADTQYF

d_call: TRBD1
clone_size: few
j_call: TRBJ2-1
v_call: TRBV27
cdr3_nt: TGTGCCAGCAGTTCCGGACAGGGGGCCCACAATGAGCAGTTCTTC
cdr3_aa: CASSSGQGAHNEQFF

d_call: NA
clone_size: NA
j_call: TRBJ1-5
v_call: TRBV7-9
cdr3_nt: TGTGCCAGCAGCTTAGCCAGCCGAGTCGATCAGCCCCAGCATTTT
cdr3_aa: CASSLASRVDQPQHF